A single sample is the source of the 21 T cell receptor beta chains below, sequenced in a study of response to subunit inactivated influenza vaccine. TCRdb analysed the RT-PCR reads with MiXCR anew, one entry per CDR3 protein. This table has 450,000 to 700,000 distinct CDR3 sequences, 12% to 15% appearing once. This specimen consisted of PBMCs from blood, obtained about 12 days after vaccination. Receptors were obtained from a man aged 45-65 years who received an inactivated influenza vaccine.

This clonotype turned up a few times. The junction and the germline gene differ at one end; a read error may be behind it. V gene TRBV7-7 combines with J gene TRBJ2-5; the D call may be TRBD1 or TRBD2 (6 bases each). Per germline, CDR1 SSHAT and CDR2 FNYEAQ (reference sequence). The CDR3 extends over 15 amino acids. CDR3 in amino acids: CASSLQSRGRETQYF. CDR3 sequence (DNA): TGTGCTAGCAGCTTACAATCCCGGGGGCGCGAGACCCAGTACTTC.

The CDR3 DNA sequence: TGTGCCAGCAGCTTCGGGGGGCTCAATGAGCAGTTCTTC. Translation: CASSFGGLNEQFF. The chain uses TRBV7-4 and TRBJ2-1; D may be TRBD2 (7 bases). CDR1 is SGHVT and CDR2 is SQSDAQ in the germline V gene. The CDR3 is 13 residues long. V dropped 3 bases and J dropped 6 bases, with 9 bases sitting between them.

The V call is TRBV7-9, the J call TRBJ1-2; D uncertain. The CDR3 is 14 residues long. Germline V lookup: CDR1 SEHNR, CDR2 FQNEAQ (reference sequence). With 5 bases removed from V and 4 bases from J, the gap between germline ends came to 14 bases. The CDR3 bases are TGTGCCAGCAGCCCCGGGCGTATTCGCTATGGCTACACCTTC. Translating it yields CASSPGRIRYGYTF.

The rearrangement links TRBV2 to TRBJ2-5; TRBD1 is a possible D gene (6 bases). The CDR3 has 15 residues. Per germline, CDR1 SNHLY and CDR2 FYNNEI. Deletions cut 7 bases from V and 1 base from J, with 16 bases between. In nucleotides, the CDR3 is TGTGCCAGCAAAACCGCCAGGGGTCCCCAAGAGACCCAGTACTTC. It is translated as CASKTARGPQETQYF.

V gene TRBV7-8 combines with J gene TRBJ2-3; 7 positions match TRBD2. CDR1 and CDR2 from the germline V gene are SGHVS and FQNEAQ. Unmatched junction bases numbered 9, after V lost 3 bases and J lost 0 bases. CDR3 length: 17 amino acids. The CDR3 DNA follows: TGTGCCAGCAGCTTTCTGGGACTATACACTAGCACAGATACGCAGTATTTT. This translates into CASSFLGLYTSTDTQYF.

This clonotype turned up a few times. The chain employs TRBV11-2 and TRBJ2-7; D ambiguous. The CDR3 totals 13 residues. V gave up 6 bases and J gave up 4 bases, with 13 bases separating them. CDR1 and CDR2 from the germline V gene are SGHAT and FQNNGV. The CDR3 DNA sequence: TGTGCCAGCAGGGCCGCGTCATCATACGAGCAGTACTTC. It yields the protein CASRAASSYEQYF.

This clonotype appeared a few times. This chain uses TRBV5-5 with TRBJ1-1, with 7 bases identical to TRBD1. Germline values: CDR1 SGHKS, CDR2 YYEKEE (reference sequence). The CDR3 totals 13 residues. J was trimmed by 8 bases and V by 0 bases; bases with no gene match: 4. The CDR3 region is CASSLATTGEAFF. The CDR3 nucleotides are TGTGCCAGCAGCTTGGCCACGACAGGGGAAGCTTTCTTT.

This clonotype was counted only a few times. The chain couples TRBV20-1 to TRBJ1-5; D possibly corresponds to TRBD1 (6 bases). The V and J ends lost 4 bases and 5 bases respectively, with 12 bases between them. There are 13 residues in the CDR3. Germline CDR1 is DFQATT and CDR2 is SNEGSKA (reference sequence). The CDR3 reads CSANRDGYQPQHF. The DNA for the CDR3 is TGCAGTGCTAACAGGGACGGCTATCAGCCCCAGCATTTT.

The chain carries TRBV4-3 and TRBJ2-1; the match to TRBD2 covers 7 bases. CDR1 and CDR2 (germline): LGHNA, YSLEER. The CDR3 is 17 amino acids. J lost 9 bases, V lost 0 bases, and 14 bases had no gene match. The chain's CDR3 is CASSQDLGGRGRGEQFF. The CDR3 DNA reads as TGCGCCAGCAGCCAAGATCTGGGCGGGAGAGGAAGGGGTGAGCAGTTCTTC.

Here the CDR3 DNA reads TGCAGTGCTAGGGGGAGACAGATTAATTCACCCCTCCACTTT. It translates to CSARGRQINSPLHF. This sequence joins TRBV20-1 and TRBJ1-6; possibly TRBD1 for D (5 bases). V was trimmed by 3 bases and J by 6 bases, leaving 12 bases between them. Germline-derived CDR1 and CDR2 are DFQATT and SNEGSKA (reference sequence). The CDR3 length is 14 residues.

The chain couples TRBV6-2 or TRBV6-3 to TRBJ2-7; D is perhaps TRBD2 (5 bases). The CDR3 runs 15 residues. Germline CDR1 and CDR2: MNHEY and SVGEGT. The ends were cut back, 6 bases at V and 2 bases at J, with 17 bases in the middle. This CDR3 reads CASSKGGILTYEQYF. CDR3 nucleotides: TGTGCCAGCAGCAAAGGAGGCATTCTCACCTACGAGCAGTACTTC.

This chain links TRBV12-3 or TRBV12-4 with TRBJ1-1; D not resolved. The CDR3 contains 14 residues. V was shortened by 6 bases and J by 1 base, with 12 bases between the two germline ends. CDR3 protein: CASSRGVKNTEAFF. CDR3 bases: TGTGCCAGCAGCCGTGGGGTAAAGAACACTGAAGCTTTCTTT.

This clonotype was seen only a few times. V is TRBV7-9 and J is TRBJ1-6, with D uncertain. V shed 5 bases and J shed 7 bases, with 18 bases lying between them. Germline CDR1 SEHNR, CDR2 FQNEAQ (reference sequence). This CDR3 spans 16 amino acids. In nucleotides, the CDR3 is TGTGCCAGCAGCCTGATACCGAGCGCATCAAATTCACCCCTCCACTTT. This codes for CASSLIPSASNSPLHF.

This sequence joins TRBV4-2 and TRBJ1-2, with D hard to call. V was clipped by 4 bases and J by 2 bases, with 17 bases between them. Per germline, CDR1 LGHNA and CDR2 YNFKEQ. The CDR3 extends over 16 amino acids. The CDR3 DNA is TGTGCCAGCAGCCGAGATTTTTCGGGTAGCAACTATGGCTACACCTTC. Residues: CASSRDFSGSNYGYTF.

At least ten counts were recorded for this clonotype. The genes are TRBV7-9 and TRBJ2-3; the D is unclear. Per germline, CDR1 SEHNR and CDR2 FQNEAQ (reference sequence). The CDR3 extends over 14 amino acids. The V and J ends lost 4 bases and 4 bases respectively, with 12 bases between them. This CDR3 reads CASSSFLVADTQYF. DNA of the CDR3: TGTGCCAGCAGCTCCTTCCTCGTTGCAGATACGCAGTATTTT.

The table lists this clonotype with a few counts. The CDR3 protein is CASSPGTPSLNEKLFF. The DNA for the CDR3 is TGTGCCAGCAGTCCCGGGACACCGAGTTTGAATGAAAAACTGTTTTTT. The gene calls are TRBV7-9 and TRBJ1-4; possible D gene TRBD1, 6 bases. Trimming took 6 bases from V and 5 from J, leaving 19 bases between them. The germline CDR1 and CDR2 sequences are SEHNR and FQNEAQ (reference sequence). The CDR3 contains 16 residues.

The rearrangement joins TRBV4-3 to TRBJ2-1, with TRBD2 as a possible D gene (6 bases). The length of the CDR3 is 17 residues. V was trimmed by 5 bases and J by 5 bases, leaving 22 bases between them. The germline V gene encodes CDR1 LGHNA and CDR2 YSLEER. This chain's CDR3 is CASSEVRAGTSNNEQFF. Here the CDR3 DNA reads TGCGCCAGCAGCGAAGTACGGGCCGGGACTTCAAACAATGAGCAGTTCTTC.

This CDR3 is CASSGGDSPYEQYF. The CDR3 region has the DNA TGTGCCAGCAGCGGGGGGGACAGTCCCTACGAGCAGTACTTC. The V and J genes are TRBV9 and TRBJ2-7; D is perhaps TRBD1 (7 bases). This CDR3 has 14 residues. Germline V gene lookup returns CDR1 SGDLS and CDR2 YYNGEE. Trimming removed 3 bases at V and 2 bases at J, with 12 bases between. Looking up the rest from reference TRBV9 and TRBJ2-7 gives the full variable domain: DSGVTQTPKHLITATGQRVTLRCSPRSGDLSVYWYQQSLDQGLQFLIQYYNGEERAKGNILERFSAQQFPDLHSELNLSSLELGDSALYFCASSGGDSPYEQYFGPGTRLTVT.

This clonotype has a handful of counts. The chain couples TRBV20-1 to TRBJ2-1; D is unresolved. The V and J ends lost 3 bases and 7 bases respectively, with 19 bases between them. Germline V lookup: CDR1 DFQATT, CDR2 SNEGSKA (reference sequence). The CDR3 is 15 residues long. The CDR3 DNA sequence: TGCAGTGCTAGGGTACCTTTCGGTGCGGCTAATGAGCAGTTCTTC. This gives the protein CSARVPFGAANEQFF.

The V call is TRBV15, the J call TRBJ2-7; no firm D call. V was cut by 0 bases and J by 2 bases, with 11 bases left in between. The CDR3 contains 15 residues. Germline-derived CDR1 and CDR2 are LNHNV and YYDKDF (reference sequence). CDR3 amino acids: CATSRDQTAAYEQYF. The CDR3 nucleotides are TGTGCCACCAGCAGAGATCAAACGGCAGCCTACGAGCAGTACTTC.

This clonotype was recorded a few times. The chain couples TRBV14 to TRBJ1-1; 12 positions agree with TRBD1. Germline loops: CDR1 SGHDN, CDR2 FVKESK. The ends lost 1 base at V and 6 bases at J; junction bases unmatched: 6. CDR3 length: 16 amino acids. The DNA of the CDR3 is TGTGCCAGCAGCCAAGGGGACAGGGGGCGTTGGGCTGAAGCTTTCTTT. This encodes CASSQGDRGRWAEAFF.